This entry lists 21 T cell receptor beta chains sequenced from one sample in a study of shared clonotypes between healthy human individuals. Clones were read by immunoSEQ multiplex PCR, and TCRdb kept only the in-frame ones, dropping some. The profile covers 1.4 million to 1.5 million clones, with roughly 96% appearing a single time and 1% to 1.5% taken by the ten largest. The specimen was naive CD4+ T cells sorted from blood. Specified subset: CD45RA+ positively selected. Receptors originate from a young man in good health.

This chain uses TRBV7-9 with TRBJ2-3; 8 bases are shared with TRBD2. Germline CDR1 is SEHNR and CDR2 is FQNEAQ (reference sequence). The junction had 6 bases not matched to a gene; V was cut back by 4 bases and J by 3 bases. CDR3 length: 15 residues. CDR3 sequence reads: CASSSRGLVTDTQYF. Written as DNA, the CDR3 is TGTGCCAGCAGCTCGCGGGGACTAGTAACAGATACGCAGTATTTT.

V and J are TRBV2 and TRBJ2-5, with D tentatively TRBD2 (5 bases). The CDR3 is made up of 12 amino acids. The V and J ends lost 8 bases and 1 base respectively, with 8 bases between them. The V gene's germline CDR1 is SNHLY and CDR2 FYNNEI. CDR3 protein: CASVRAQETQYF. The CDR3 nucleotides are TGTGCCAGCGTGCGGGCCCAAGAGACCCAGTACTTC.

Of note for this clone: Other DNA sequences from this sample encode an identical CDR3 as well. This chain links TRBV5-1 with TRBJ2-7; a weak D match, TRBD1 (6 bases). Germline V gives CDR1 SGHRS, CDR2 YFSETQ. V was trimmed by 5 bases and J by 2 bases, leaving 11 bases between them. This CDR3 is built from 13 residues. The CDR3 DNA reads TGCGCCAGCAGTCTGGACAGTCCCTACGAGCAGTACTTC. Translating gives CASSLDSPYEQYF.

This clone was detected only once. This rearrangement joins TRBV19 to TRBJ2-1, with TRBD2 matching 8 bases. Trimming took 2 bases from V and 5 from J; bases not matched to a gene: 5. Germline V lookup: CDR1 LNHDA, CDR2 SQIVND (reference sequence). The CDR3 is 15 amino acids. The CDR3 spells CASSILGTRNNEQFF. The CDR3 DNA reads TGTGCCAGTAGTATATTGGGGACTAGAAACAATGAGCAGTTCTTC.

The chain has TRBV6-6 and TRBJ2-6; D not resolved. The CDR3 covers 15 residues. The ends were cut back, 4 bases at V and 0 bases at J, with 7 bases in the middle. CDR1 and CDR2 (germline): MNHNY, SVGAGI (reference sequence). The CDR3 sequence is CASSFQVSGANVLTF. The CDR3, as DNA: TGTGCCAGCAGTTTTCAGGTCTCTGGGGCCAACGTCCTGACTTTC.

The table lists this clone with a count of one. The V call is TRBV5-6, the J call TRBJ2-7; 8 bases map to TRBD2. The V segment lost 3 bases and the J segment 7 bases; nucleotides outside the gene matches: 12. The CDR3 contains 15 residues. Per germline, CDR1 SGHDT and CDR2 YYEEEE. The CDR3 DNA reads TGTGCCAGCAGCTGGCGGACTAGCAGTTTCTTAGAGCAGTACTTC. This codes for CASSWRTSSFLEQYF.

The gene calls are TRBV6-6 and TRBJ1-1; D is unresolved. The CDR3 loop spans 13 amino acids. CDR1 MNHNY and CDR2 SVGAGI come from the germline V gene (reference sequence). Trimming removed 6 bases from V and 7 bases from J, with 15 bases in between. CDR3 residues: CASSYRVPIEAFF. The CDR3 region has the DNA TGTGCCAGCAGCTACAGAGTGCCGATTGAAGCTTTCTTT.

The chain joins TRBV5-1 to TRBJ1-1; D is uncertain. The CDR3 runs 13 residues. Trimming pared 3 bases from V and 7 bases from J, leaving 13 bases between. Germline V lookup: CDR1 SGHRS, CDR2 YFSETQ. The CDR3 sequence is CASSYEVTGEAFF. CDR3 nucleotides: TGCGCCAGCAGCTACGAAGTGACTGGTGAAGCTTTCTTT.

In DNA form, the CDR3 reads TGTGCCATCAGTGTACCGACAGGGGGCCCTCCCTACAATGAGCAGTTCTTC. Its translation is CAISVPTGGPPYNEQFF. V is TRBV10-3 and J is TRBJ2-1; 10 nucleotides match TRBD1. The CDR3 is 17 residues long. The V gene end was trimmed by 4 bases and the J gene end by 2 bases; junction bases not matched to a gene: 8. Germline CDR1 and CDR2: ENHRY and SYGVKD.

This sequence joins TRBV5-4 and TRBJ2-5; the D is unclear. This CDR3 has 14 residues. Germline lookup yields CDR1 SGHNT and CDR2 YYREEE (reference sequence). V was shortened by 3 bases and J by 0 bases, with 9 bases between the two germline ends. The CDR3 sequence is CASSSRRYQETQYF. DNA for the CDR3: TGTGCCAGCAGCTCAAGACGGTACCAAGAGACCCAGTACTTC.

The CDR3 region has the DNA TGTGCCAGCAGTTCGACAGCAACTAATGAAAAACTGTTTTTT. This sequence encodes CASSSTATNEKLFF. This chain links TRBV28 with TRBJ1-4; perhaps TRBD1 as D (5 bases). CDR1 and CDR2 from the germline V gene are MDHEN and SYDVKM. With 4 bases removed from V and 0 bases from J, the gap between germline ends came to 6 bases. The CDR3 is 14 amino acids.

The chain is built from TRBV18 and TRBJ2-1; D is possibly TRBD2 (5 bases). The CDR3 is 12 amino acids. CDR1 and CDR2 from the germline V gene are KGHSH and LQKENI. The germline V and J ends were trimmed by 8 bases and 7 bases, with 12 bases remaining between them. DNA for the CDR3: TGTGCCAGCGCTAAACTAGAAAATGAGCAGTTCTTC. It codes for CASAKLENEQFF. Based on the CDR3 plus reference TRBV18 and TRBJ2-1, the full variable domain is NAGVMQNPRHLVRRRGQEARLRCSPMKGHSHVYWYRQLPEEGLKFMVYLQKENIIDESGMPKERFSAEFPKEGPSILRIQQVVRGDSAAYFCASAKLENEQFFGPGTRLTVL.

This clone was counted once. In DNA, the CDR3 is TGTGCCAGCAGCGCAGAAGCGGGGAGCTCCTACGAGCAGTACTTC. This sequence encodes CASSAEAGSSYEQYF. This chain uses TRBV7-6 with TRBJ2-7, with 7 bases matching TRBD2. V trimming: 5 bases; J trimming: 0 bases; junction bases outside the gene matches: 7. The CDR3 covers 15 residues. The germline CDR1 and CDR2 sequences are SGHVS and FNYEAQ.

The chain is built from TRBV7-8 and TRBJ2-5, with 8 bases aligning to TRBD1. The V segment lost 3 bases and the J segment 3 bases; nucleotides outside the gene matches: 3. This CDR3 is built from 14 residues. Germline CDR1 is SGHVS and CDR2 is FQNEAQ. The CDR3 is CASSFGTGEETQYF. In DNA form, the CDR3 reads TGTGCCAGCAGCTTTGGGACAGGCGAAGAGACCCAGTACTTC.

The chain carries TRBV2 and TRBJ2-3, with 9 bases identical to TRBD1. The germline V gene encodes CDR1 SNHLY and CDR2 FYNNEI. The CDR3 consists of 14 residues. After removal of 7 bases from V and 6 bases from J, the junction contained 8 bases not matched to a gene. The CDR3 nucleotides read TGTGCCAGCACCCCCGTAACAGGGGGCGATACGCAGTATTTT. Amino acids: CASTPVTGGDTQYF.

CDR3 loop: CASSWGLAGGAEQFF. The CDR3 DNA reads as TGTGCCAGCAGTTGGGGACTAGCGGGAGGTGCGGAGCAGTTCTTC. This chain links TRBV6-1 with TRBJ2-1; 15 bases match TRBD2. Germline V CDR1 and CDR2: MNHNS, SASEGT. The V and J ends lost 5 bases and 10 bases, in that order; junction bases with no gene match: 6. The CDR3 runs to 15 residues.

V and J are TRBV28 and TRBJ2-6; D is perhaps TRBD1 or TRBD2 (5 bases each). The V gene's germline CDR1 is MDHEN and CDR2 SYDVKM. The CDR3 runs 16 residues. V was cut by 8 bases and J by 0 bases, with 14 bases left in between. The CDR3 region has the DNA TGTGCCAGCTCCCGGGACGTAACCTCTGGGGCCAACGTCCTGACTTTC. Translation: CASSRDVTSGANVLTF.

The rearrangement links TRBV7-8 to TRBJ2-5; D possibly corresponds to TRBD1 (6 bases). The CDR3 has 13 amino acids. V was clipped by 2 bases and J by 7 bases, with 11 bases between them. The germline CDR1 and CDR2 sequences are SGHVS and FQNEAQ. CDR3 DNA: TGTGCCAGCAGCTTATCAGGGGAAGGGACCCAGTACTTC. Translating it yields CASSLSGEGTQYF.

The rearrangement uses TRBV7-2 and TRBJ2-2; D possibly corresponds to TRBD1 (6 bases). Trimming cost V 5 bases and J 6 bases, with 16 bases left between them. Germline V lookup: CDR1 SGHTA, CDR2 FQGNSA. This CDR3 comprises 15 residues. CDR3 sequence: CASSLLPGVSGELFF. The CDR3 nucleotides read TGTGCCAGCAGCCTTCTCCCAGGGGTATCCGGGGAGCTGTTTTTT.

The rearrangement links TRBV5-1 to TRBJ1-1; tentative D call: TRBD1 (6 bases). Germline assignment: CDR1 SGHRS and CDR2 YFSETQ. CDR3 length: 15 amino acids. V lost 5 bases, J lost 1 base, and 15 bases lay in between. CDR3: CASRFAGGQNTEAFF. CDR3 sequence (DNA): TGCGCCAGCAGGTTTGCTGGGGGCCAGAACACTGAAGCTTTCTTT. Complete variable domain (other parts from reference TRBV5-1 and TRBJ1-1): KAGVTQTPRYLIKTRGQQVTLSCSPISGHRSVSWYQQTPGQGLQFLFEYFSETQRNKGNFPGRFSGRQFSNSRSEMNVSTLELGDSALYLCASRFAGGQNTEAFFGQGTRLTVV.

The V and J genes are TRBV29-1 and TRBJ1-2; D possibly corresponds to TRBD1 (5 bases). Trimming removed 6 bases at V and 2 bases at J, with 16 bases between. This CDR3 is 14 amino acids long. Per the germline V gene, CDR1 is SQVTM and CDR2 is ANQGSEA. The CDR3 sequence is CSVPVRGLNYGYTF. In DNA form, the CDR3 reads TGCAGCGTCCCCGTGCGGGGCCTGAACTATGGCTACACCTTC.